Below, 17 T cell receptor beta chains from the same sample are listed, as sequenced in a study of STAT5B mutations in CD4+ large granular lymphocyte leukemia. Measured with immunoSEQ multiplex PCR; TCRdb has only the in-frame clones, and not every one. The sample lists under 40,000 clones; 78% were seen once. The sequencing input was CD4+ T cells from blood buffy coats. These receptors all stem from a human donor in good health.

The rearrangement uses TRBV6-5 and TRBJ2-1, with 7 bases fitting TRBD2. The CDR3 is 15 amino acids. V shed 4 bases and J 9 bases; nucleotides not matched to a gene: 12. Germline V CDR1 and CDR2: MNHEY, SVGAGI. The CDR3 region has the DNA TGTGCCAGCAGTTGGGACTATTACACCTCCTCTGAGCAGTTCTTC. It translates to CASSWDYYTSSEQFF.

The chain employs TRBV9 and TRBJ2-5; TRBD2 aligns across 8 bases. The J segment lost 5 bases and the V segment lost 5 bases, leaving 14 bases of the junction unmatched. Germline V gene sequence: CDR1 SGDLS, CDR2 YYNGEE. The length of the CDR3 is 16 residues. CDR3 DNA: TGTGCCAGCAGTTCGACCGGGACTAGTGTTTGGGAGACCCAGTACTTC. Encoded protein: CASSSTGTSVWETQYF.

This chain uses TRBV5-5 with TRBJ2-7; 10 positions agree with TRBD1. V gave up 0 bases and J gave up 1 base; unmatched junction bases: 7. Germline assignment: CDR1 SGHKS and CDR2 YYEKEE (reference sequence). CDR3 length: 17 amino acids. CDR3 bases: TGTGCCAGCAGCTTGGGACAGGGGGCACCCCTATCCTACGAGCAGTACTTC. It translates to CASSLGQGAPLSYEQYF.

The genes are TRBV2 and TRBJ1-2; D call uncertain. Trimming took 6 bases from V and 0 from J, leaving 11 bases between them. The CDR3 is 14 residues long. Germline V gives CDR1 SNHLY, CDR2 FYNNEI. This CDR3 is CASRDGLTNYGYTF. The CDR3 DNA reads TGTGCCAGCAGGGATGGACTAACTAACTATGGCTACACCTTC. The variable domain in full, completed from reference TRBV2 and TRBJ1-2, reads EPEVTQTPSHQVTQMGQEVILRCVPISNHLYFYWYRQILGQKVEFLVSFYNNEISEKSEIFDDQFSVERPDGSNFTLKIRSTKLEDSAMYFCASRDGLTNYGYTFGSGTRLTVV.

The V gene is TRBV7-9, the J gene TRBJ2-2; D remains ambiguous. Trimming took 5 bases from V and 6 from J, leaving 7 bases between them. Germline CDR1 is SEHNR and CDR2 is FQNEAQ (reference sequence). This CDR3 contains 12 residues. CDR3 sequence (DNA): TGTGCCAGCAGCCCCTGGTCCGGGGAGCTGTTTTTT. The encoded protein is CASSPWSGELFF.

The chain combines TRBV5-4 with TRBJ2-1, with a weak D call TRBD2 (6 bases). Germline V gene lookup returns CDR1 SGHNT and CDR2 YYREEE (reference sequence). The CDR3 spans 16 residues. V was pared by 4 bases and J by 2 bases, with 16 bases between. Written as DNA, the CDR3 is TGTGCCAGCAGCCTAAGGAGGGGAGCAGCCTACAATGAGCAGTTCTTC. Protein: CASSLRRGAAYNEQFF.

The chain is built from TRBV6-1 and TRBJ2-1, with 9 bases matching TRBD2. The germline gives CDR1 MNHNS, CDR2 SASEGT. The V segment lost 7 bases and the J segment 5 bases; nucleotides outside the gene matches: 9. The CDR3 contains 15 residues. The DNA for the CDR3 is TGTGCCAGCACTCTAGCTAGCGGGGTTAACAATGAGCAGTTCTTC. It is translated as CASTLASGVNNEQFF.

The chain couples TRBV2 to TRBJ2-5; the D is unclear. The V and J ends lost 4 bases and 5 bases respectively, with 5 bases between them. Germline CDR1 SNHLY, CDR2 FYNNEI. The CDR3 consists of 11 residues. The CDR3 loop reads CASSVGETQYF. CDR3 DNA: TGTGCCAGCAGTGTCGGGGAGACCCAGTACTTC.

The genes are TRBV19 and TRBJ2-3; 8 bases are shared with TRBD2. Germline V gives CDR1 LNHDA, CDR2 SQIVND (reference sequence). Trimming at V came to 6 bases and at J to 0 bases, leaving 5 bases not matched to a gene. The CDR3 spans 15 residues. The CDR3 DNA sequence: TGTGCCAGTAGCCCAGAGCGGGAGAGCACAGATACGCAGTATTTT. Translation: CASSPERESTDTQYF.

The CDR3 nucleotides are TGTGCCTGGAGTCCGGGACAGAGTGGCTACACCTTC. The encoded protein is CAWSPGQSGYTF. This chain connects TRBV30 to TRBJ1-2; 7 nucleotides match TRBD1. The germline CDR1 and CDR2 sequences are GTSNPN and SVGIG (reference sequence). V shed 2 bases, J shed 7 bases, and the junction held 4 bases outside the gene matches. The CDR3 extends over 12 amino acids.

The rearrangement links TRBV7-2 to TRBJ1-1, with TRBD1 matching over 7 bases. Looked up from germline, CDR1 is SGHTA and CDR2 is FQGNSA. This CDR3 has 14 residues. The ends lost 5 bases at V and 4 bases at J; junction bases unmatched: 7. The CDR3 nucleotides are TGTGCCAGCAGCGAACGACAGGGAGGCACTGAAGCTTTCTTT. This sequence encodes CASSERQGGTEAFF.

The DNA of the CDR3 is TGTGCCAGCAGCATTACTAGCGTCTCCTACAATGAGCAGTTCTTC. It yields the protein CASSITSVSYNEQFF. This chain uses TRBV21-1 with TRBJ2-1; TRBD2 reflects the table's D call only, with no check against the DNA. TRBV21-1 represents a pseudogene. CDR3 length: 15 amino acids.

In this sample, this clone turned up once. The chain has TRBV10-2 and TRBJ2-5; the D call may be TRBD1 or TRBD2 (6 bases each). The J call may be in error: the DNA end matches TRBJ2-7 better. CDR3 size: 13 residues. Per the germline V gene, CDR1 is WSHSY and CDR2 is SAAADI. Here the CDR3 reads CASGGLTSYEQYF. The CDR3 DNA reads TGCGCCAGCGGGGGGCTTACCTCCTACGAGCAGTACTTC.

This rearrangement joins TRBV5-5 to TRBJ2-7; 8 bases map to TRBD2. There are 14 residues in the CDR3. Per germline, CDR1 SGHKS and CDR2 YYEKEE (reference sequence). The trim removed 0 bases at V and 3 bases at J, leaving 2 bases unmatched. The CDR3 DNA follows: TGTGCCAGCAGCTTGGGCGGGGGGAACTACGAGCAGTACTTC. Translated, it gives CASSLGGGNYEQYF.

CDR3 loop: CASTGAGTDTQYF. CDR3 in DNA: TGTGCCAGCACGGGGGCGGGAACAGATACGCAGTATTTT. The V and J genes are TRBV6-6 and TRBJ2-3; D is perhaps TRBD1 or TRBD2 (6 bases each). Trimming took 7 bases from V and 3 from J, leaving 11 bases between them. The CDR3 covers 13 residues. CDR1 is MNHNY, CDR2 SVGAGI, per germline (reference sequence).

The chain links TRBV4-3 to TRBJ1-2; tentative D call: TRBD1 (5 bases). This CDR3 spans 14 amino acids. CDR1 and CDR2 from the germline V gene are LGHNA and YSLEER. The V end lost 0 bases, the J end lost 8 bases, and 13 bases lay between the germline ends. This CDR3 is CASSQEQGESGYTF. CDR3 DNA sequence: TGCGCCAGCAGCCAAGAACAAGGGGAGAGCGGCTACACCTTC.

This sequence joins TRBV10-3 and TRBJ2-3; 14 bases align to TRBD2. Germline values: CDR1 ENHRY, CDR2 SYGVKD. Trimming took 10 bases from V and 1 from J; bases not matched to a gene: 10. The CDR3 loop spans 17 amino acids. The CDR3 is CATSPGLAGDGTDTQYF. DNA for the CDR3: TGTGCCACCTCGCCGGGACTAGCGGGAGATGGCACAGATACGCAGTATTTT.